This TCR beta chain is from a study of T cell responses to AZD1222 COVID-19 vaccine (dated by TCRdb to the early 2020s). About the study as a whole: AZD1222 recipients with second doses at about 4 weeks or about 12 weeks were pooled, because spike-specific TCR depth and breadth did not differ between schedules. TCR sequencing was performed for 233 trial participants, of whom around 200 were given two doses of AZD1222 and around 26 were given two doses of MenACWY control vaccine. Trial participants were enrolled by age into subgroups of 18-55, 56-69 and 70-plus years, and around 140, 26 and 57 TCR-sequenced participants, respectively, were included in these subgroups. What the study reported, not specific to this receptor: Epitopes outside the regions mutated in the B.1.351 and B.1.1.7 variants were reportedly recognized by nearly half of the unique spike-specific TCRs. After two AZD1222 doses, both the breadth and the depth of spike-specific TCRs were significantly higher than at day 0 and than in MenACWY recipients. In the small 56-69-year group, the increase in depth fell short of significance, most likely because of low power. Vaccine-associated CD4 TCRs spanned the whole spike protein, with dominant responses in regions 160-218 and 743-854. Because no samples from the day 14 peak response were available, repertoires could be characterized only after the peak T cell response. Most participants were white British and females outnumbered males, and the authors suggested that clonal diversity may have been underestimated. Conclusions about previously exposed vaccinees are limited because only six or seven AZD1222 recipients were SARS-CoV-2 seropositive at baseline.

In light of the paper, this sample's time point label describes: baseline before first vaccination. Samples from vaccinated people were obtained from the UK trials COV001 and COV002, which included a single-blind randomized controlled phase 2/3 trial of AZD1222 (ChAdOx1 nCoV-19) in healthy adults. For TCRbeta chain sequencing, PBMC samples were collected from trial participants at day 0 and at day 28 after the second dose. Points on this clone: The antigen it binds to is not known. Within one base of it there is no much larger clone, and no base qualities were kept.

The CDR3 regions of human TCRbeta chains were analyzed by immunosequencing. The paper's data handling went like this. Repertoire TCRs were matched against a reference library of SARS-CoV-2-specific TCRs generated with the MIRA antigen-specificity platform. Breadth was defined as the fraction of unique TCRs that were SARS-CoV-2-associated, and depth was defined as the fraction of total T cells that were SARS-CoV-2-associated. Using the MIRA data, each spike-specific TCR was assigned both to the spike region to which the TCR was reactive and to a CD4 or CD8 class. Log10-transformed breadth and depth values were compared by one-way ANOVA with Sidak's multiple comparisons tests. TCRdb took this table from immuneACCESS and kept in-frame rearrangements with V and J called. Such tables lack part of the clones; where checked against another copy, unresolved V genes explain under half of the gap, and the rest is unexplained. V, J and clone size were drawn from that table, and D and trimming were deduced from the DNA. The sample table holds more than 95,000 clones, of which over 90% were seen once. Together, the top ten hold 4% to 5.5% of the sample.

Via the germline V gene (reference sequence), CDR1 is MNHEY and CDR2 SMNVEV. The CDR3 runs 14 amino acids, cysteine and phenylalanine included. Only the CDR3 portion is preserved as DNA: 42 bases, with reading frame beginning at the first base. V is pared back by 7 bases and J by 3 bases, with 14 bases lying between the germline termini. The input for sequencing was peripheral blood, taken on day 0 of AZD1222 vaccination. The sequence links TRBV27 to TRBJ2-3, and perhaps TRBD2 as D gene, on 5 matching bases. This clonotype originated in an adult in good health. The DNA sequence follows: TGTGCCAGCACCCTCTACGGGAAGACAGATACGCAGTATTTT. It specifies CASTLYGKTDTQYF.